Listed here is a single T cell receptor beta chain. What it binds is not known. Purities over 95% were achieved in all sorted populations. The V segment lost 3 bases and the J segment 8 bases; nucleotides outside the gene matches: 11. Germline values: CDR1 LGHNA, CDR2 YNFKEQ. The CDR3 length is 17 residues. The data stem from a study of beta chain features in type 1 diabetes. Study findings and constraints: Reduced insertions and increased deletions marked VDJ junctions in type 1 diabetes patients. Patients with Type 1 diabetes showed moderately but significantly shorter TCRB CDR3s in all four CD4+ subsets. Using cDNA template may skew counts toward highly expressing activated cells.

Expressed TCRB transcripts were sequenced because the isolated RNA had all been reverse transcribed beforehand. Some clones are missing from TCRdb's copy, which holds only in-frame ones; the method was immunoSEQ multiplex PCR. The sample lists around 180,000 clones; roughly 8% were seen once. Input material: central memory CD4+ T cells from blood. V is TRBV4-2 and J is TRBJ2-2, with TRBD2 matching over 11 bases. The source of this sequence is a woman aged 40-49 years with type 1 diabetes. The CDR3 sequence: CASSHATSGSGPGELFF. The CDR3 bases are TGTGCCAGCAGCCACGCTACTAGCGGGAGCGGTCCGGGGGAGCTGTTTTTT.